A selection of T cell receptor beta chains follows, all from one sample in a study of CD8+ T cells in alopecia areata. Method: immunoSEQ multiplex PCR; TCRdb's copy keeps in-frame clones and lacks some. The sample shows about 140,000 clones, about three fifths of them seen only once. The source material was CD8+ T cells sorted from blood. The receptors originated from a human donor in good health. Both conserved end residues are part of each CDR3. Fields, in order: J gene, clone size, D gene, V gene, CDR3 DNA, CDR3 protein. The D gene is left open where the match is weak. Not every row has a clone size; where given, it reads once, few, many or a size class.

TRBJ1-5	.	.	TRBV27	TGTGCCAGCCGGAGGGGGGGGCTCTGGCAGCCCCAGCATTTT	CASRRGGLWQPQHF
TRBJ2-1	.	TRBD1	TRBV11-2	TGTGCCAGCAGCTTCGTCTCCGGGACAGGGGGCATCAGTGAGCAGTTCTTC	CASSFVSGTGGISEQFF
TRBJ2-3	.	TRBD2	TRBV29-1	TGCAGCGTTACCGGGGGGACTAGCGGGGTTCGCACAGATACGCAGTATTTT	CSVTGGTSGVRTDTQYF
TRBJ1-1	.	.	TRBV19	TGTGCCAGTACCATAGATGGAGGGAGCACTGAAGCTTTCTTT	CASTIDGGSTEAFF
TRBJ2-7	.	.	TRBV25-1	TGTGCCAGCAGTTTCTGGGGTCGGCGCGAGCAGTACTTC	CASSFWGRREQYF
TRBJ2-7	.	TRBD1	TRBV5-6	TGTGCCAGCAGCTTAACCGGGACAGGGTCCTACGAGCAGTACTTC	CASSLTGTGSYEQYF
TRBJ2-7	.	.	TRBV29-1	TGCAGCGTATGGGGCGGGGATTCCTACGAGCAGTACTTC	CSVWGGDSYEQYF
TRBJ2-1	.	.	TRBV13	TGTGCCAGCAGCTTAAGGGTCCATGAGCAGTTCTTC	CASSLRVHEQFF
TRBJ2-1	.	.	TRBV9	TGTGCCAGCAGCGTAGGCGGTAGCTCTAACTACAATGAGCAGTTCTTC	CASSVGGSSNYNEQFF
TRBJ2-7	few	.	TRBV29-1	TGCAGCGTAACACCTATTGGATACAGTCGCGAGCAGTACTTC	CSVTPIGYSREQYF
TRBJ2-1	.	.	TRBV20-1	TGCAGTCTCTGGAATGAGCAGTTCTTC	CSLWNEQFF
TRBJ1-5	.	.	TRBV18	TGTGCCAGCTCAGAGGGGTATAGCAATCAGCCCCAGCATTTT	CASSEGYSNQPQHF
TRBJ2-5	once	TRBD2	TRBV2	TGTGCCAGCAGTGATTCCCTCGGGACTAGCGGGAGTCGAGAAGAGACCCAGTACTTC	CASSDSLGTSGSREETQYF
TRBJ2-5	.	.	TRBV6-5	TGTGCCAGCAGTTTCTTCGGAGAGACCCAGTACTTC	CASSFFGETQYF
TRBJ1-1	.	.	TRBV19	TGTGCCAGTAGTCCCGCCGGGTACACTGAAGCTTTCTTT	CASSPAGYTEAFF
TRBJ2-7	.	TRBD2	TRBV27	TGTGCCAGCAGTTCCCTGGCGGGAGACTACGAGCAGTACTTC	CASSSLAGDYEQYF
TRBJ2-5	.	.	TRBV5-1	TGCGCCAGCAGGTTGCAAGAGACCCAGTACTTC	CASRLQETQYF
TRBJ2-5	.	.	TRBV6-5	TGTGCCAGCAGTTACAGCTCACAAGAGACCCAGTACTTC	CASSYSSQETQYF
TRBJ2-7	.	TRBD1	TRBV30	TGTGCCTGGGTCCCCGCGACAGGGTCCTACGAGCAGTACTTC	CAWVPATGSYEQYF
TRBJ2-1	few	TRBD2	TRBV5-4	TGTGCCAGCAGCTTGTGGGCGGGAGGGCCATCCTACAATGAGCAGTTCTTC	CASSLWAGGPSYNEQFF
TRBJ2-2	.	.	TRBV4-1	TGCGCCAGCAGCCAAGATAGGCTAGAGGGCACCGGGGAGCTGTTTTTT	CASSQDRLEGTGELFF
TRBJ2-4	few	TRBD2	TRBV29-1	TGCAGCGTTCGTGCTAGCGGGAGCTCAAGGGTCAAAAACATTCAGTACTTC	CSVRASGSSRVKNIQYF
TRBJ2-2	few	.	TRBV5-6	TGTGCCAGCAGCTTGGGAGGACAAGCGAACACCGGGGAGCTGTTTTTT	CASSLGGQANTGELFF
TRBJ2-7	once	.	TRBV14	TGTGCCAGCAGCCAAGGGGGTTACTCCTACGAGCAGTACTTC	CASSQGGYSYEQYF
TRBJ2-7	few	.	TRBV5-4	TGTGCCAGCAGCCTCGGGACCAACGAGCAGTACTTC	CASSLGTNEQYF
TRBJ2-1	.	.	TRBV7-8	TGTGCCAGCAGCCGCGGCGGAGCCTACAATGAGCAGTTCTTC	CASSRGGAYNEQFF
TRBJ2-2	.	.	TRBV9	TGTGCCAGCACCCTAGGGGGGCCTGGGACCGGGGAGCTGTTTTTT	CASTLGGPGTGELFF
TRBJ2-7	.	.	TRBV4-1	TGCGCCAGCAGCCAAGGGGTCGGGGGAGAAGCGTACGAGCAGTACTTC	CASSQGVGGEAYEQYF
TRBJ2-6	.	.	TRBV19	TGTGCCAGTACCCCTGGGGCCAACGTCCTGACTTTC	CASTPGANVLTF
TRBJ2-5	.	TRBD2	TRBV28	TGTGCCAGCAGCGCGTCTAGCGGGAGCCTCCTCCAGGGAGAGACCCAGTACTTC	CASSASSGSLLQGETQYF
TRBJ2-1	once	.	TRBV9	TGTGCCAGCACATGGGGGGAGTGGAACAATGAGCAGTTCTTC	CASTWGEWNNEQFF
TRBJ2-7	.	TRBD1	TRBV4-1	TGCGCCAGCAGCCAAACCCCACAGGGGGCGAGGGAGCAGTACTTC	CASSQTPQGAREQYF
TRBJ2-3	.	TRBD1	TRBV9	TGTGCCAGCAGCATCGTCGACAGGGGAGGAGATACGCAGTATTTT	CASSIVDRGGDTQYF
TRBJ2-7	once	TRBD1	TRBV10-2	TGCGCCAGCAGCGGGGACAGAGGGTCCTACGAGCAGTACTTC	CASSGDRGSYEQYF
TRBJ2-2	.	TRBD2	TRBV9	TGTGCCAGCAGCGGTAGCGGGATCAGTACCGGGGAGCTGTTTTTT	CASSGSGISTGELFF
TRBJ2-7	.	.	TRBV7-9	TGTGCCAGCAGCTCTAACAACTACGAGCAGTACTTC	CASSSNNYEQYF
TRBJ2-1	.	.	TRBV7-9	TGTGCCAGCAGCTTGGACAATGAGCAGTTCTTC	CASSLDNEQFF
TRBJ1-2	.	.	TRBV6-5	TGTGCCAGCAGTTACCGCCAGGGATATGGTGGCTACACCTTC	CASSYRQGYGGYTF
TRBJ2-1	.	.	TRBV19	TGTGCCAGTGACTCAGGCCACAATGAGCAGTTCTTC	CASDSGHNEQFF
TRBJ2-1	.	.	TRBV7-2	TGTGCCAGTTTCCCGTTTGGGTGGGTCTACAATGAGCAGTTCTTC	CASFPFGWVYNEQFF
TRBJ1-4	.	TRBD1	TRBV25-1	TGTGCCAGCAGTGAATTAATTGGTCAGGGGGCGACTAATGAAAAACTGTTTTTT	CASSELIGQGATNEKLFF
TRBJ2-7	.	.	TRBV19	TGTGCCAGTAGTATGCGGGCACCCTCCTACGAGCAGTACTTC	CASSMRAPSYEQYF
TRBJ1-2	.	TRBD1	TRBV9	TGTGCCAGCAGCGCCCCGGGACAGGGGGCCGGAGGCTACACCTTC	CASSAPGQGAGGYTF
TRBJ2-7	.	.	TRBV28	TGTGCCAGCAGTTCCCTTGGGCACGAGCAGTACTTC	CASSSLGHEQYF
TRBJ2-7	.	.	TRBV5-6	TGTGCCAGCAGCCCATGGAGGGACTCTACCTACGAGCAGTACTTC	CASSPWRDSTYEQYF
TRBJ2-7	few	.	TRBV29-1	TGCAGCGTTGAGTTATTAGCGGAACACGAGCAGTACTTC	CSVELLAEHEQYF
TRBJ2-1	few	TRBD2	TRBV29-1	TGCAGCGTTGTCACTAGCGGGAGGAATGAGCAGTTCTTC	CSVVTSGRNEQFF
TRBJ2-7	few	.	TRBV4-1	TGCGCCAGCAGCCAAGAGTGGAGAGGGGGTTCGGAGCAGTACTTC	CASSQEWRGGSEQYF
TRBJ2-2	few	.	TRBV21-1	TGTGCCAGCAGCAATCCCGGGGGTTGGAACACCGGGGAGCTGTTTTTT	CASSNPGGWNTGELFF
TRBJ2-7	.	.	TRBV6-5	TGTGCCAGCAGCCCGGGGGGCGGGGCCGGCGAGCAGTACTTC	CASSPGGGAGEQYF
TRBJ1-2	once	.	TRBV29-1	TGCAGCGTTGAAGAAACGGCTAACTATGGCTACACCTTC	CSVEETANYGYTF
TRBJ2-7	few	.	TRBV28	TGTGCCAGCAGTTCCCCGCGACGGTCCTACGAGCAGTACTTC	CASSSPRRSYEQYF
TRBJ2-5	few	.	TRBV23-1	TGCGCCAGCAGTCGGGGCCCCATCCTTCCGCCGCGATATTCGACAACGCATAAAGAGACCCAGTACTTC	CASSRGPILPPRYSTTHKETQYF
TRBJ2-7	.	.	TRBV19	TGTGCCAGTAGTGAGTCTTACAGGGTGTACGAGCAGTACTTC	CASSESYRVYEQYF